This paragraph reports one T cell receptor (beta chain). Its antigen is as yet unknown. One end of the junction varies from germline; a read error may be responsible. The record originates from a study of tumor-infiltrating lymphocytes in primary liver carcinoma. Across the whole study: Resection treated the patients' primary liver carcinoma. Sequenced samples came back with roughly 3.5 to 7.13 million productive TCRbeta reads, and the counts looked alike across tissue types.

A primer in the constant region served to generate TCR beta cDNA from roughly 450 ng of total RNA. Researchers made the TCR beta libraries by running three nested multiplex PCR rounds with slightly modified ARM-PCR. Primers for the first two PCR rounds were TRBV1-TRBV30 forward primers and a C-beta reverse primer (around 11 cycles per round). Each CDR3 protein gets one entry after TCRdb re-called the multiplex PCR reads with MiXCR. The sample yields 330,000 or so distinct CDR3 sequences, roughly 61% seen once. Researchers drew blood RNA from unsorted whole blood and extracted germline DNA as well. An approximately 4-milliliter peripheral blood sample was collected before surgery. Study-level points and caveats: Between tumor regions, pairs overlapped more than tumor-adjacent and tumor-blood pairs did.

This CDR3 region has 16 residues. The germline V gene encodes CDR1 SGHKS and CDR2 YYEKEE (reference sequence). This clonotype was obtained from a man between 35 and 55 years old with primary liver carcinoma and hepatitis B virus infection. The material sequenced was peripheral blood. The J gene is TRBJ2-7, the V gene TRBV5-5; D may match TRBD1 or TRBD2 (6 bases each). CDR3 region: CTSGLGLEGEAYEQYF. The CDR3 region has the DNA TGTACCAGCGGCTTGGGTTTGGAGGGGGAGGCCTACGAGCAGTACTTC.